This is a list of T cell receptor beta chains from one sample in a study of blood T cell repertoires in COVID-19. Profiled with immunoSEQ multiplex PCR; TCRdb holds only in-frame clones, not every one. The top ten clones hold roughly 14% of a sample with around 55,000 clones, about 93% of them seen once. The sample consisted of peripheral blood. The receptor source for this set is a human donor with active COVID-19. The donor label of this sample is uncertain. Each CDR3 is given with its conserved first and last residue. A D gene is named only where the DNA matches it firmly. Expanded clones are given a class, and other clones once, few, many or no size at all.

J: TRBJ2-2; size: NA; D: NA; V: TRBV6-1; DNA: TGTGCCAGCAGTGGAATCGGGCGGGACAACACCGGGGAGCTGTTTTTT; CDR3: CASSGIGRDNTGELFF
J: TRBJ1-5; size: NA; D: NA; V: TRBV15; DNA: TGTGCCACCAGCAGGTATTCAGGGTCTTTGGGCAATCAGCCCCAGCATTTT; CDR3: CATSRYSGSLGNQPQHF
J: TRBJ2-1; size: NA; D: TRBD1; V: TRBV5-4; DNA: TGTGCCAGCAGCTTGTCGACAGGGGGCGGCAATGAGCAGTTCTTC; CDR3: CASSLSTGGGNEQFF
J: TRBJ1-1; size: once; D: TRBD1; V: TRBV7-9; DNA: TGTGCCAGCAAAGGACAGGGGACCATGAACACTGAAGCTTTCTTT; CDR3: CASKGQGTMNTEAFF
J: TRBJ2-5; size: NA; D: TRBD2; V: TRBV5-1; DNA: TGCGCCAGCAGCTCTCTAACTAGCGGGAGGGCCTCGCAAGAGACCCAGTACTTC; CDR3: CASSSLTSGRASQETQYF
J: TRBJ1-2; size: NA; D: NA; V: TRBV19; DNA: TGTGCCAGTAGTATAGAGCAGACGGGGGGAGGCTACACCTTC; CDR3: CASSIEQTGGGYTF
J: TRBJ1-1; size: NA; D: NA; V: TRBV4-1; DNA: TGCGCCAGCAGCCCACAGGGTCCCTTGAACACTGAAGCTTTCTTT; CDR3: CASSPQGPLNTEAFF
J: TRBJ2-3; size: NA; D: NA; V: TRBV19; DNA: TGTGCCAGTCAACCTACCGGGGGACCCTACGATACGCAGTATTTT; CDR3: CASQPTGGPYDTQYF
J: TRBJ2-1; size: NA; D: TRBD1; V: TRBV19; DNA: TGTGCCAGTAGTAACCGGGACAGGGGCAATGAGCAGTTCTTC; CDR3: CASSNRDRGNEQFF
J: TRBJ2-1; size: NA; D: TRBD1; V: TRBV5-6; DNA: TGTGCCAGCAGCTTGAAGGGGGCGGGCTACAATGAGCAGTTCTTC; CDR3: CASSLKGAGYNEQFF
J: TRBJ2-1; size: once; D: TRBD2; V: TRBV19; DNA: TGTGCCAGTAGTATCATGAGCGGGGGCGGAGGTGAGCAGTTCTTC; CDR3: CASSIMSGGGGEQFF
J: TRBJ1-5; size: NA; D: NA; V: TRBV5-1; DNA: TGCGCCAGCAGCTTGGGGGCAGATCAGCCCCAGCATTTT; CDR3: CASSLGADQPQHF
J: TRBJ2-1; size: NA; D: TRBD2; V: TRBV7-6; DNA: TGTGCCAGCAGCCTACCAGCGGGGGCCGGGCGAGATGAGCAGTTCTTC; CDR3: CASSLPAGAGRDEQFF
J: TRBJ1-2; size: NA; D: NA; V: TRBV3-1/TRBV3-2; DNA: TGTGCCAGCAGTCTTGGGCCCTATGGCTACACCTTC; CDR3: CASSLGPYGYTF
J: TRBJ2-2; size: NA; D: NA; V: TRBV27; DNA: TGTGCCAGCAGTCCTCCGAACACCGGGGAGCTGTTTTTT; CDR3: CASSPPNTGELFF
J: TRBJ2-7; size: NA; D: NA; V: TRBV28; DNA: TGTGCCAGCAGTTCCCGACGGGGATCAGGGCAGTACTTC; CDR3: CASSSRRGSGQYF
J: TRBJ2-5; size: NA; D: TRBD2; V: TRBV28; DNA: TGTGCCAGCAGCCGGACTAGCGGGCCCCAAGAGACCCAGTACTTC; CDR3: CASSRTSGPQETQYF
J: TRBJ1-1; size: NA; D: TRBD1; V: TRBV6-5; DNA: TGTGCCAGCAGTCGGACAGGGGAGAACACTGAAGCTTTCTTT; CDR3: CASSRTGENTEAFF
J: TRBJ2-3; size: NA; D: TRBD2; V: TRBV3-1/TRBV3-2; DNA: TGTGCCAGCAGCCGGATGAGGAGAGGGAGAACTAGCGGCTCTAGCACAGATACGCAGTATTTT; CDR3: CASSRMRRGRTSGSSTDTQYF
J: TRBJ1-1; size: once; D: NA; V: TRBV7-8; DNA: TGTGCCAGCAGCTTATGGGCAGGGTTAGAGGACACTGAAGCTTTCTTT; CDR3: CASSLWAGLEDTEAFF
J: TRBJ1-2; size: NA; D: NA; V: TRBV6-5; DNA: TGTGCCAGCAGTCTTTCCCACAGGGATGGCTATGGCTACACCTTC; CDR3: CASSLSHRDGYGYTF
J: TRBJ1-1; size: once; D: NA; V: TRBV7-3; DNA: TGTGCCAGCAGCCTCCAGGGACACATGAACACTGAAGCTTTCTTT; CDR3: CASSLQGHMNTEAFF
J: TRBJ2-1; size: NA; D: NA; V: TRBV18; DNA: TGTGCCAGCTCACCATCCGGGGACTCCAATGAGCAGTTCTTC; CDR3: CASSPSGDSNEQFF
J: TRBJ1-2; size: NA; D: TRBD1; V: TRBV7-8; DNA: TGTGCCAGCACCGGACAGGGGCGTAACTATGGCTACACCTTC; CDR3: CASTGQGRNYGYTF
J: TRBJ2-5; size: NA; D: NA; V: TRBV2; DNA: TGTGCCAGCAGTGAAGCGAGAGTGCCTACGGGGGAGACCCAGTACTTC; CDR3: CASSEARVPTGETQYF
J: TRBJ2-3; size: NA; D: NA; V: TRBV3-1/TRBV3-2; DNA: TGTGCCAGCAGCCCCAGGGCACGGCACACAGATACGCAGTATTTT; CDR3: CASSPRARHTDTQYF
J: TRBJ2-5; size: NA; D: TRBD2; V: TRBV6-5; DNA: TGTGCCAGCAGCGAGTTAGCGGGGGGGCCTGAGACCCAGTACTTC; CDR3: CASSELAGGPETQYF
J: TRBJ2-2; size: once; D: NA; V: TRBV27; DNA: TGTGCCAGCATATCGAGTCTAGGCACCGGGGAGCTGTTTTTT; CDR3: CASISSLGTGELFF
J: TRBJ2-7; size: NA; D: TRBD1; V: TRBV30; DNA: TGTGCCTGGGGACAGGGCTACGAGCAGTACTTC; CDR3: CAWGQGYEQYF
J: TRBJ1-6; size: NA; D: TRBD1; V: TRBV30; DNA: TGTGCCTGGAGACCGGGACAGGGGTTTCCCCTCCACTTT; CDR3: CAWRPGQGFPLHF
J: TRBJ1-6; size: few; D: NA; V: TRBV3-1/TRBV3-2; DNA: TGTGCCAGCAGACGAGACCCGGGGGAATCACCCCTCCACTTT; CDR3: CASRRDPGESPLHF
J: TRBJ2-7; size: few; D: NA; V: TRBV6-5; DNA: TGTGCCAGCAGTTACTCGCCCAAGGGGCTGTACGAGCAGTACTTC; CDR3: CASSYSPKGLYEQYF
J: TRBJ1-5; size: NA; D: TRBD1; V: TRBV29-1; DNA: TGCAGCGTCGCGACAGGGGTGTCGGAACAGCCCCAGCATTTT; CDR3: CSVATGVSEQPQHF
J: TRBJ1-6; size: once; D: NA; V: TRBV15; DNA: TGTGCCACCAGCAGAGAGTACAGTTATAATTCACCCCTCCACTTT; CDR3: CATSREYSYNSPLHF
J: TRBJ2-2; size: NA; D: NA; V: TRBV4-1; DNA: TGCGCCAGCAGCCAAGATGGGGGGGCAATCGGGGAGCTGTTTTTT; CDR3: CASSQDGGAIGELFF
J: TRBJ2-7; size: NA; D: TRBD2; V: TRBV13; DNA: TGTGCCAGCAGCGCCTCTAGCGGGAGGGTGTACGAGCAGTACTTC; CDR3: CASSASSGRVYEQYF